This TCR beta chain stems from a study of identical twins. This clonotype showed up many times. Germline V gene data show CDR1 as DFQATT and CDR2 as SNEGSKA (reference sequence). J lost 5 bases, V lost 5 bases, and 2 bases had no gene match. There are 12 residues in the CDR3. TCRdb re-called the 5' RACE reads through MiXCR, storing one row per CDR3 protein. This table has about 520,000 distinct CDR3 sequences, approximately 22% appearing once. These records were also assigned to another study, of T cells expressing NK-cell markers.

The chain couples TRBV20-1 to TRBJ1-2; 10 positions agree with TRBD1. This sequence was found in a woman aged 18-29 years in good health. Sequenced material: CD4+ T cells sorted from blood. In DNA, the CDR3 is TGCAGTGCTGGGGGACAGGGGTATGGCTACACCTTC. Its translation: CSAGGQGYGYTF.